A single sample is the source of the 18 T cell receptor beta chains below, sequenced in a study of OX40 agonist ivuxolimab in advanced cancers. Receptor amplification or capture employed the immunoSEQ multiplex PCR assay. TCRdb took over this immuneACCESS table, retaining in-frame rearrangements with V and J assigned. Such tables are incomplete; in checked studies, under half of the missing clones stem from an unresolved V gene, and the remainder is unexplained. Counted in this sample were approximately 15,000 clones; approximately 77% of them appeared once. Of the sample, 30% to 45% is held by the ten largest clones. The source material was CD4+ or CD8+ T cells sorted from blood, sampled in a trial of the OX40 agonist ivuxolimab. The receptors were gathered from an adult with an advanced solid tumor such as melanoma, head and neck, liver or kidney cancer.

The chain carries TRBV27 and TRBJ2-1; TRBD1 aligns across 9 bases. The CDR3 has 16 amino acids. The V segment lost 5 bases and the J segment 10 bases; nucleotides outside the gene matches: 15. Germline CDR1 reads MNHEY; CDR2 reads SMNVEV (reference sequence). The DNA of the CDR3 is TGTGCCAGCAGTATCATTACAGGGGGCCGTATATGGGAGCAGTTCTTC. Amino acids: CASSIITGGRIWEQFF.

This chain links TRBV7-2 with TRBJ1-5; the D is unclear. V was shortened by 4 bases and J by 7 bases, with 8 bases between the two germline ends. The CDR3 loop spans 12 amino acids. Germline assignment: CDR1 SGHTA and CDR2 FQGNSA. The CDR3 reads CASSSSSQPQHF. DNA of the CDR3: TGTGCCAGCAGCTCCTCCTCGCAGCCCCAGCATTTT. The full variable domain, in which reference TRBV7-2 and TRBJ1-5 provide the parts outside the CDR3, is GAGVSQSPSNKVTEKGKDVELRCDPISGHTALYWYRQSLGQGLEFLIYFQGNSAPDKSGLPSDRFSAERTGGSVSTLTIQRTQQEDSAVYLCASSSSSQPQHFGDGTRLSIL.

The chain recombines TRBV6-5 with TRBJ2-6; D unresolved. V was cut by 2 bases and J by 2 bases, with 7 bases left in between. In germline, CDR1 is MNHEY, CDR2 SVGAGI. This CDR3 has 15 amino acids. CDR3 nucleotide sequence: TGTGCCAGCAGTTACACTGCAACTGGGGCCAACGTCCTGACTTTC. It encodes CASSYTATGANVLTF.

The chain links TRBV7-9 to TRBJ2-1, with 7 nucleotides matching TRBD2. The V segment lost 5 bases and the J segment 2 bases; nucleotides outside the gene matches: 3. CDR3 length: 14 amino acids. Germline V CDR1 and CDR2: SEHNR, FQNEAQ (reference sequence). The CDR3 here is CASSERETYNEQFF. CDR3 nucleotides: TGTGCCAGCAGCGAGCGGGAAACCTACAATGAGCAGTTCTTC.

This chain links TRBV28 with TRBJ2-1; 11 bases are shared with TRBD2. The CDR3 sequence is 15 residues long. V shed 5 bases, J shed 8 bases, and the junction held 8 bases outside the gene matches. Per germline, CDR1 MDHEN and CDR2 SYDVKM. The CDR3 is CASSLSSGRRDEQFF. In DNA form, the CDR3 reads TGTGCCAGCAGTCTGTCTAGCGGGAGGAGAGATGAGCAGTTCTTC. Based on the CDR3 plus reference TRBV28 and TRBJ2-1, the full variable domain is DVKVTQSSRYLVKRTGEKVFLECVQDMDHENMFWYRQDPGLGLRLIYFSYDVKMKEKGDIPEGYSVSREKKERFSLILESASTNQTSMYLCASSLSSGRRDEQFFGPGTRLTVL.

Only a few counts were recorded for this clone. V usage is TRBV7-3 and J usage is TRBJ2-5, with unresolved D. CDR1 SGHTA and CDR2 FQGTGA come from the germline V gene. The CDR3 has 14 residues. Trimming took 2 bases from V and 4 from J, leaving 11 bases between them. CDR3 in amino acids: CASSLGVVGETQYF. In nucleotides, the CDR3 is TGTGCCAGCAGCTTAGGGGTTGTCGGAGAGACCCAGTACTTC. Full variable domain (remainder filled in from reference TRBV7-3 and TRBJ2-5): GAGVSQTPSNKVTEKGKYVELRCDPISGHTALYWYRQSLGQGPEFLIYFQGTGAADDSGLPNDRFFAVRPEGSVSTLKIQRTERGDSAVYLCASSLGVVGETQYFGPGTRLLVL.

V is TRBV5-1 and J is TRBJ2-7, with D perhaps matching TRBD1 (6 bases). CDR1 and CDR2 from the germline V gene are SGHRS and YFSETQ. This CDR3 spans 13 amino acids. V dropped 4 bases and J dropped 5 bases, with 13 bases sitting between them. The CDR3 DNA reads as TGCGCCAGCAGCCCACAAAACAGGGACGAGCAGTACTTC. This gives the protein CASSPQNRDEQYF.

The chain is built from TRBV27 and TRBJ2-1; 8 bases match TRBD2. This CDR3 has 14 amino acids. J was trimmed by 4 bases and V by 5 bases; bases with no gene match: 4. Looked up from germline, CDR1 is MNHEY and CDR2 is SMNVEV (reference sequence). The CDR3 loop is CASSPGLVYNEQFF. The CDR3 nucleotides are TGTGCCAGCAGTCCGGGACTAGTTTACAATGAGCAGTTCTTC.

Here the CDR3 reads CASRPPGGGGSTEAFF. CDR3 nucleotide sequence: TGCGCCAGCAGACCGCCGGGAGGGGGCGGGAGCACTGAAGCTTTCTTT. The J gene is TRBJ1-1, the V gene TRBV5-1, with 7 positions matching TRBD1. CDR3 length: 16 amino acids. V trimming: 5 bases; J trimming: 4 bases; junction bases outside the gene matches: 14. The germline V gene encodes CDR1 SGHRS and CDR2 YFSETQ.

The CDR3 nucleotides are TGTGCCACCAGCAGAGGGTCCTACAATGAGCAGTTCTTC. Amino acids: CATSRGSYNEQFF. The rearrangement uses TRBV15 and TRBJ2-1; D call uncertain. Trimming shortened V by 1 base and J by 1 base, and 2 bases separated the two germline ends. This CDR3 comprises 13 residues. Germline CDR1 LNHNV, CDR2 YYDKDF (reference sequence).

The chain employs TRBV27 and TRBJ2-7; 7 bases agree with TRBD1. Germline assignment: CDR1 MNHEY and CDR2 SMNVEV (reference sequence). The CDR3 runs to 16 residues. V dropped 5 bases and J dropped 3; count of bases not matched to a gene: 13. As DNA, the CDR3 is TGTGCCAGCAGTCCTTGGGGACAGAACACAGACTACGAGCAGTACTTC. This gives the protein CASSPWGQNTDYEQYF.

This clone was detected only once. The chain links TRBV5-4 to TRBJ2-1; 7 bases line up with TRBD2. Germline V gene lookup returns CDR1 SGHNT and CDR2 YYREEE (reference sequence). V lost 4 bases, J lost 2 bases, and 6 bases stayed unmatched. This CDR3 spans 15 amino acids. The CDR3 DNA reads TGTGCCAGCAGCGGGGCGGGGGTGGCCTACAATGAGCAGTTCTTC. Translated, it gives CASSGAGVAYNEQFF.

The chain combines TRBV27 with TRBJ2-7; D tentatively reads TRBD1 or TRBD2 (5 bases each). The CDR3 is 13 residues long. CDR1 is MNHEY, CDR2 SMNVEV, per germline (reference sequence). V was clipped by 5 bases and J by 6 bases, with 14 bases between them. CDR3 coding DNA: TGTGCCAGCAGTATGGGGACCTGGAGCGAGCAGTACTTC. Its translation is CASSMGTWSEQYF.

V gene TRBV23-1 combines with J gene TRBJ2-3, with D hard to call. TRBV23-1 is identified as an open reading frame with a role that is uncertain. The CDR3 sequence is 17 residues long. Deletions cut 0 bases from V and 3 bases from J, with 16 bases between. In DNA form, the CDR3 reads TGCGCCAGCAGTCAATCATACACCTCTCCCGCTACAGATACGCAGTATTTT. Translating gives CASSQSYTSPATDTQYF.

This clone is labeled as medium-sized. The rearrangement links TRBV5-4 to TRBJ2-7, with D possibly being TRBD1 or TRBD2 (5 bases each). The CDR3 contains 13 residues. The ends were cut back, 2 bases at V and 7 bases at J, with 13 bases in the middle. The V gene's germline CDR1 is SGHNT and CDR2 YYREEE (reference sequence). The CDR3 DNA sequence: TGTGCCAGCAGCTTAAAGCCCGAGGGGGAGCAGTACTTC. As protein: CASSLKPEGEQYF.

CDR3 sequence (DNA): TGTGCCAGCAGTACCCTCGGACTAGCGGGAGAGCTCGTCGATGAGCAGTTCTTC. This sequence encodes CASSTLGLAGELVDEQFF. The V and J genes are TRBV28 and TRBJ2-1; 13 bases align to TRBD2. The V gene's germline CDR1 is MDHEN and CDR2 SYDVKM. V dropped 5 bases and J dropped 8; count of bases not matched to a gene: 15. The CDR3 sequence is 18 residues long.

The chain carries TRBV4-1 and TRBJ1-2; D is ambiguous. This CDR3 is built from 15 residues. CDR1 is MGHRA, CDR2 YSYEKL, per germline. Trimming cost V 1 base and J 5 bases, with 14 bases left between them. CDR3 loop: CASSQGAGLGYGYTF. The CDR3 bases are TGCGCCAGCAGCCAAGGTGCTGGATTAGGTTATGGCTACACCTTC.

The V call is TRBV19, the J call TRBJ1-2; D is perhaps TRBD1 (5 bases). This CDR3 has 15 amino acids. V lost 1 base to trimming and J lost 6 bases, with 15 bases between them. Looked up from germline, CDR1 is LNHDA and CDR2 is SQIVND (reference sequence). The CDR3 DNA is TGTGCCAGTAGTATAGGGCCGGGACTCAAAAATGGCTACACCTTC. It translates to CASSIGPGLKNGYTF.